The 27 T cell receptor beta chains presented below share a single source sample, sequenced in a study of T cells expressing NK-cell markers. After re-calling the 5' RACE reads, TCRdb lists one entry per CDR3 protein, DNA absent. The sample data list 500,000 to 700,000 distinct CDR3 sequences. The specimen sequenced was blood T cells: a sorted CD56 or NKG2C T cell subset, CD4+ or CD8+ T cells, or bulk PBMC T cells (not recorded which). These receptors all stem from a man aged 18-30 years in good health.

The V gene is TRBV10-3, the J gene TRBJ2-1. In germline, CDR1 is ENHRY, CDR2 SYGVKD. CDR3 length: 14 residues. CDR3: CAISESTSYNEQFF.

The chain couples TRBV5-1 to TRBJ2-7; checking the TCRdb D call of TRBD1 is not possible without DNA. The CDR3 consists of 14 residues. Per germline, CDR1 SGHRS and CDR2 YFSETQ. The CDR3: CASSPQGVGDEQYF.

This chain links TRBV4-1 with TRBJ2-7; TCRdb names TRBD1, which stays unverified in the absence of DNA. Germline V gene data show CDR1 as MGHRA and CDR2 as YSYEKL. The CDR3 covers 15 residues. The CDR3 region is CASSQDPQGTYEQYF.

The chain's CDR3 is CASSPRDSLYGEQYF. The chain links TRBV7-2 to TRBJ2-7; TCRdb indicates TRBD1, and absent DNA this call remains unverified. Germline V gene lookup returns CDR1 SGHTA and CDR2 FQGNSA. This CDR3 spans 15 amino acids. Complete variable domain (other parts from reference TRBV7-2 and TRBJ2-7): GAGVSQSPSNKVTEKGKDVELRCDPISGHTALYWYRQSLGQGLEFLIYFQGNSAPDKSGLPSDRFSAERTGGSVSTLTIQRTQQEDSAVYLCASSPRDSLYGEQYFGPGTRLTVT.

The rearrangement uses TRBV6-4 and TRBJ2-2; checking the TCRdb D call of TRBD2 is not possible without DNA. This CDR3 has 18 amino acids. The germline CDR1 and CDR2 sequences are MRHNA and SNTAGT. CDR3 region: CASSPTGTSVSNTGELFF.

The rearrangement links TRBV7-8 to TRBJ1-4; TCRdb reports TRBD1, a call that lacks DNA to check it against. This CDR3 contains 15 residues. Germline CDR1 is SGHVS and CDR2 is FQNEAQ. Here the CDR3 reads CASSPWGTSNEKLFF.

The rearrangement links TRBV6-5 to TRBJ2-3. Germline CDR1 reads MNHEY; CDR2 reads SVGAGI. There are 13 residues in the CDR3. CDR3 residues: CASSYSSTDTQYF.

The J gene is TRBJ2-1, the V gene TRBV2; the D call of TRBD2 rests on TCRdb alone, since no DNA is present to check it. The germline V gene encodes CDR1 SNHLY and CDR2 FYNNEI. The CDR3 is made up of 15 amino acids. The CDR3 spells CASKRIQREVSEQFF.

CDR3: CASSVGRVEFDEQFF. The chain uses TRBV9 and TRBJ2-1. The CDR3 is made up of 15 amino acids. The germline CDR1 and CDR2 sequences are SGDLS and YYNGEE. Looking up the rest from reference TRBV9 and TRBJ2-1 gives the full variable domain: DSGVTQTPKHLITATGQRVTLRCSPRSGDLSVYWYQQSLDQGLQFLIQYYNGEERAKGNILERFSAQQFPDLHSELNLSSLELGDSALYFCASSVGRVEFDEQFFGPGTRLTVL.

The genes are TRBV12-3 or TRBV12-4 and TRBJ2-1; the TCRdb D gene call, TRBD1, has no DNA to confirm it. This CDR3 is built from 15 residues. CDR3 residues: CASSLAGTRAGEQFF.

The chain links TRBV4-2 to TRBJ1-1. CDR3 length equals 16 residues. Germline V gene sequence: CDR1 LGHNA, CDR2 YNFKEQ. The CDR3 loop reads CASSQASPRGRTEAFF.

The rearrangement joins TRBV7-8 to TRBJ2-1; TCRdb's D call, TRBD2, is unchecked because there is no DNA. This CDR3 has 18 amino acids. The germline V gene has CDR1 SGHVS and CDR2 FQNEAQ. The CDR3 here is CASSLQATSGRQYNEQFF.

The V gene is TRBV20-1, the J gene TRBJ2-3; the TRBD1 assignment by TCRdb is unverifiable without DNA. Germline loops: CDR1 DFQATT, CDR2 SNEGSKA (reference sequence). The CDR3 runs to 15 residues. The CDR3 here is CSARGGHGGTDTQYF.

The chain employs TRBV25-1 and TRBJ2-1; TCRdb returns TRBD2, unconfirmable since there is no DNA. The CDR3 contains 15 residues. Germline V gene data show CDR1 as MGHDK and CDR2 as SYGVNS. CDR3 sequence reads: CASSLAGVGSNEQFF.

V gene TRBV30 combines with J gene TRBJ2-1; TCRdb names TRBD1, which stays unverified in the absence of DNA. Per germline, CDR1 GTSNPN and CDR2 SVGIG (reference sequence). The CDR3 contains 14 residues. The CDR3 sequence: CAWSVGRGYNEQFF.

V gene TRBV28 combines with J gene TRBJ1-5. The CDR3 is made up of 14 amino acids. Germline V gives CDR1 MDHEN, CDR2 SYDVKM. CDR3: CASSFLGGNQPQHF.

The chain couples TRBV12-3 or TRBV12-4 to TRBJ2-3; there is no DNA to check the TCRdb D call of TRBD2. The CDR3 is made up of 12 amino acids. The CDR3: CASGRTSGRSYF.

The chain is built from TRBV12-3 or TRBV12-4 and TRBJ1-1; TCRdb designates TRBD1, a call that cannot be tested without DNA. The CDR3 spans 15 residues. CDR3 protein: CASSTVDRVATEAFF.

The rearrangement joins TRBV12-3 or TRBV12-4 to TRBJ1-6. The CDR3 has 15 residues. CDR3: CASSLDLSANSPLHF.

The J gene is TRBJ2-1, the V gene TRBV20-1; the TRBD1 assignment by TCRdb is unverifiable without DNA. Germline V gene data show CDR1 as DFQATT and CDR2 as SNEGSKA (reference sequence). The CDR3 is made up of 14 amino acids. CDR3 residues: CSARGGNEYNEQFF.

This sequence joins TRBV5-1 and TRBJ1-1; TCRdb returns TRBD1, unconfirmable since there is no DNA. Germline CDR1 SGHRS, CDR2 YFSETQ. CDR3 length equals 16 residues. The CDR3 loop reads CASSLSPGTGVTEAFF.

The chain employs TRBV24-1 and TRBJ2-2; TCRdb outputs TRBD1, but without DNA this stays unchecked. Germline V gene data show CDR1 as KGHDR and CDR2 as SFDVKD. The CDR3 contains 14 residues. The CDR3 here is CATSGNRATGELFF.

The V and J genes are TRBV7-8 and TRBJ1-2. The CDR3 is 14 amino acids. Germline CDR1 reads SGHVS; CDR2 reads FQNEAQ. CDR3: CASSLDSRPYGYTF. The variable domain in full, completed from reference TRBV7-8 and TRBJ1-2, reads GAGVSQSPRYKVAKRGQDVALRCDPISGHVSLFWYQQALGQGPEFLTYFQNEAQLDKSGLPSDRFFAERPEGSVSTLKIQRTQQEDSAVYLCASSLDSRPYGYTFGSGTRLTVV.

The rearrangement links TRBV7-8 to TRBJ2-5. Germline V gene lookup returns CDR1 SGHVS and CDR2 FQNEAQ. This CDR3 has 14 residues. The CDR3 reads CASSLERFRETQYF.

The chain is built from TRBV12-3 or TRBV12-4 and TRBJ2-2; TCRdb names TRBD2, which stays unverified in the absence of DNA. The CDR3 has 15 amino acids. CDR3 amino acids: CASSPRLAGTGELFF.

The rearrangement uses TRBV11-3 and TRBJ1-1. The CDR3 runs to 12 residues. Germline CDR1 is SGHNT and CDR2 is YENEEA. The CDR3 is CASSLVDYEAFF.

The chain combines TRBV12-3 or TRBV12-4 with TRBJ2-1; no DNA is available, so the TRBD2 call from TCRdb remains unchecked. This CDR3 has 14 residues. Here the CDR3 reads CASSSGIQPNEQFF.